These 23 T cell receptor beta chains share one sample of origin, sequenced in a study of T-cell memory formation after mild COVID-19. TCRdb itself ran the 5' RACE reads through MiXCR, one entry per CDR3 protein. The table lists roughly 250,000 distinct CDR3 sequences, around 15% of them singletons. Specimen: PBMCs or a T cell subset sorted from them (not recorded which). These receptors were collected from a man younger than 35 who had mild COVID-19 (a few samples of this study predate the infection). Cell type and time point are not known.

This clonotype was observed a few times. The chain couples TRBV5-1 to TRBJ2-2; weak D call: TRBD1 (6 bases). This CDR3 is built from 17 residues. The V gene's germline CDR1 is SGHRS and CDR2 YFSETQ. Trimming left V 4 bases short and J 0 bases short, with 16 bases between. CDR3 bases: TGCGCCAGCAGCCCGGAACAGGGTCCCGCGAACACCGGGGAGCTGTTTTTT. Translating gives CASSPEQGPANTGELFF.

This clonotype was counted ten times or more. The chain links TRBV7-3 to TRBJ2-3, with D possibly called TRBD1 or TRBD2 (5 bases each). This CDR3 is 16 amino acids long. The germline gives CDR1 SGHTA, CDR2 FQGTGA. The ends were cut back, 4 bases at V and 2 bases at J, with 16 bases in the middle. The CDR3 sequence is CASSSLGARNTDTQYF. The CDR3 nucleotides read TGTGCCAGCAGCTCCCTCGGGGCGAGAAACACAGATACGCAGTATTTT.

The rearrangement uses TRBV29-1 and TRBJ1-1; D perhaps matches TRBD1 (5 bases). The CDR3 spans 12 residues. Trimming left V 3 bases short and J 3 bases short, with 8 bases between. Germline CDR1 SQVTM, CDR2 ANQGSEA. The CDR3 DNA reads TGCAGCGTTGACCCGGGGCACACTGAAGCTTTCTTT. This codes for CSVDPGHTEAFF. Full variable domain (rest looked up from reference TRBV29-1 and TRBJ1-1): SAVISQKPSRDICQRGTSLTIQCQVDSQVTMMFWYRQQPGQSLTLIATANQGSEATYESGFVIDKFPISRPNLTFSTLTVSNMSPEDSSIYLCSVDPGHTEAFFGQGTRLTVV.

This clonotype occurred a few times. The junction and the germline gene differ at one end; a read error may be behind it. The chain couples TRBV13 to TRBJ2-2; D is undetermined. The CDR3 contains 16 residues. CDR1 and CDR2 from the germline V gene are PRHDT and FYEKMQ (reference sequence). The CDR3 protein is CASSLSEAANTRELFF. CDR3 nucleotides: TGTGCCAGCAGCTTAAGTGAGGCCGCGAACACCCGGGAGCTGTTTTTT.

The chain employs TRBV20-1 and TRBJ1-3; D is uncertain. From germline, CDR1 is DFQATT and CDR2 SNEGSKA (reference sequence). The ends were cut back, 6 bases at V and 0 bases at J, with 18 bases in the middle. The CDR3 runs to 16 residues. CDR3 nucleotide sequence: TGCAGTGCGCTACTCTCAGGACGGAGCTCTGGAAACACCATATATTTT. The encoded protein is CSALLSGRSSGNTIYF.

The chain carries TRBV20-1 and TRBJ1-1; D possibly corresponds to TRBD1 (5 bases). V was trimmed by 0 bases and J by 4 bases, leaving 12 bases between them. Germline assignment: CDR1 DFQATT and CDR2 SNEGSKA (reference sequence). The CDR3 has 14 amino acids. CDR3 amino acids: CSAREGGGGTEAFF. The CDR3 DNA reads TGCAGTGCTAGAGAGGGTGGGGGAGGCACTGAAGCTTTCTTT.

The CDR3 coding sequence is TGTGCCAGCAGTTTCGCCGGCCGAGCGGGGATCTTTTCGGTGGCCAACGTCCTGACTTTC. It yields the protein CASSFAGRAGIFSVANVLTF. The gene calls are TRBV12-3 or TRBV12-4 and TRBJ2-6; the match to TRBD2 covers 7 bases. The V segment lost 3 bases and the J segment 6 bases; nucleotides outside the gene matches: 20. The CDR3 length is 20 residues.

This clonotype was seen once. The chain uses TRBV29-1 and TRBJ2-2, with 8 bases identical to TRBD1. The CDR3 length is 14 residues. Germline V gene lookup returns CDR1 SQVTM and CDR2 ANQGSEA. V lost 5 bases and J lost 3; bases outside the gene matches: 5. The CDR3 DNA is TGCAGCGTTAGACAGGGGAGTGACACCGGGGAGCTGTTTTTT. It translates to CSVRQGSDTGELFF.

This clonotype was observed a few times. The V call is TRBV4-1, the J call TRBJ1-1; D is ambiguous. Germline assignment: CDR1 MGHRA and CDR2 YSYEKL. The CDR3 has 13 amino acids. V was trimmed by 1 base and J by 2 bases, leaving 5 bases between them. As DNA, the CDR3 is TGCGCCAGCAGCCAAGTAACCAACACTGAAGCTTTCTTT. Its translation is CASSQVTNTEAFF.

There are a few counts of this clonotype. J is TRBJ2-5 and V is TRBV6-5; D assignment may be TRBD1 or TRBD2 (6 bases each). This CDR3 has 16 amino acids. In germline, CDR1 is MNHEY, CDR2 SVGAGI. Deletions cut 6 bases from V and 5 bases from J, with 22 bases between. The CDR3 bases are TGTGCCAGCAGCCCCAGACCGGGGGCAAGGTTTGAGACCCAGTACTTC. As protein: CASSPRPGARFETQYF.

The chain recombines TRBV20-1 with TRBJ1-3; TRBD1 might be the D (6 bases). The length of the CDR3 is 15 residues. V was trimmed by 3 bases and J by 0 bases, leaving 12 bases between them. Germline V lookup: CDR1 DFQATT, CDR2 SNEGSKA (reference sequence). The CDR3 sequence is CSARGTSDSGNTIYF. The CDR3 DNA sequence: TGCAGTGCTAGGGGGACATCTGACTCTGGAAACACCATATATTTT.

This CDR3 reads CSAPDTSSGANVLTF. The CDR3 bases are TGCAGCGCCCCTGACACGAGCTCTGGGGCCAACGTCCTGACTTTC. The rearrangement links TRBV29-1 to TRBJ2-6; D remains ambiguous. V was pared by 7 bases and J by 0 bases, with 13 bases between. CDR1 SQVTM and CDR2 ANQGSEA come from the germline V gene. The CDR3 spans 15 residues.

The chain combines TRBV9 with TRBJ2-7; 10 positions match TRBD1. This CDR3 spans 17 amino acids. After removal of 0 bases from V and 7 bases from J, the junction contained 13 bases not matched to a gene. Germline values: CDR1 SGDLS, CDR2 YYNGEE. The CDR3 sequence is CASSVAEGRQGAWEQYV. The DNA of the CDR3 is TGTGCCAGCAGCGTAGCCGAGGGACGACAGGGGGCGTGGGAGCAGTACGTC.

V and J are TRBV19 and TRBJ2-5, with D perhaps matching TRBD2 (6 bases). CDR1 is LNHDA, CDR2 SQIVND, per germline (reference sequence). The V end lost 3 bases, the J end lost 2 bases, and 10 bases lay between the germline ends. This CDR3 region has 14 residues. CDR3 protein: CASSISGRQETQYF. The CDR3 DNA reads TGTGCCAGTAGTATCTCCGGGAGACAAGAGACCCAGTACTTC.

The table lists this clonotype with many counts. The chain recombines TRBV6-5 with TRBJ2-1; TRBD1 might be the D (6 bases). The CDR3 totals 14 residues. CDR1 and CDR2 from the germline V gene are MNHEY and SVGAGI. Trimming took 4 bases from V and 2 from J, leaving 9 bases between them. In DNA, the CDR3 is TGTGCCAGCAGTTCCCCAGGGGCCTACAATGAGCAGTTCTTC. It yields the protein CASSSPGAYNEQFF.

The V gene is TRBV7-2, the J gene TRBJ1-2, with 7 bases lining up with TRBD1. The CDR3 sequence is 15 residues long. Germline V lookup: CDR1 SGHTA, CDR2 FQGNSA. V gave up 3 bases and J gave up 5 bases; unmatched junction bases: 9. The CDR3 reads CASSFTSGTEYGYTF. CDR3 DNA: TGTGCCAGCAGCTTCACTTCCGGGACAGAGTATGGCTACACCTTC.

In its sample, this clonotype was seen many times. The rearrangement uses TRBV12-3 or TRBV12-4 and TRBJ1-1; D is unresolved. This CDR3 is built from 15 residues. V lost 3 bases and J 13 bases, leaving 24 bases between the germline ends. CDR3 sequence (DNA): TGTGCCAGCAGTTTCCTACGGGTAATGGCTGAATTGGATTTCTTT. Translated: CASSFLRVMAELDFF.

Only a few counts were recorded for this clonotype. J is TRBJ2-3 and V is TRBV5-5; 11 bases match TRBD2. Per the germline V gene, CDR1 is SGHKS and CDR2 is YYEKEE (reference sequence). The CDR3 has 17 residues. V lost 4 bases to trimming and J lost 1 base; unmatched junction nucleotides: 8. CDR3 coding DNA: TGTGCCAGCAGCACCCATACTAGCGGGGGCCGCACAGATACGCAGTATTTT. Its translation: CASSTHTSGGRTDTQYF.

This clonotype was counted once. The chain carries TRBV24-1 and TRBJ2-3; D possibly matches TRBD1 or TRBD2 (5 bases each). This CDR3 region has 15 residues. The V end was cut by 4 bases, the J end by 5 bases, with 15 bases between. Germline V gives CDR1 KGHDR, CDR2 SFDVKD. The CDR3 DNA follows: TGTGCCACCAGTGAATCCCCGGGGACCGGAGATACGCAGTATTTT. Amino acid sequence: CATSESPGTGDTQYF.

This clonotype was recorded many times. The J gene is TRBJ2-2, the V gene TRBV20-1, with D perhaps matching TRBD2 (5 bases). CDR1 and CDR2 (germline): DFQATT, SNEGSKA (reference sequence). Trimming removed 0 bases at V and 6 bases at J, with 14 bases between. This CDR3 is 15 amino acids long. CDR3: CSARDPSGKAGELFF. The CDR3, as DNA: TGCAGTGCTAGAGATCCGTCCGGGAAGGCCGGGGAGCTGTTTTTT.

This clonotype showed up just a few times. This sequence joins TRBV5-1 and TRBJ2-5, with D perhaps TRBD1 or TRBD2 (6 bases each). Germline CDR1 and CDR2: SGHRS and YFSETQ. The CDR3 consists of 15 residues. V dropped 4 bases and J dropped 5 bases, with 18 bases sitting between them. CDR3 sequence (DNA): TGCGCCAGCAGCCCTAGGGAAGGGGGGATCGAGACCCAGTACTTC. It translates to CASSPREGGIETQYF.

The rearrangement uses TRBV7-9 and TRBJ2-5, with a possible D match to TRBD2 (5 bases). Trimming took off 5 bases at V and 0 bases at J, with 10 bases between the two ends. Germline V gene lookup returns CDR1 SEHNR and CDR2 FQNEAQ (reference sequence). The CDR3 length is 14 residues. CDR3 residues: CASSVSENQETQYF. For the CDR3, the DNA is TGTGCCAGCAGCGTTAGCGAAAACCAAGAGACCCAGTACTTC.

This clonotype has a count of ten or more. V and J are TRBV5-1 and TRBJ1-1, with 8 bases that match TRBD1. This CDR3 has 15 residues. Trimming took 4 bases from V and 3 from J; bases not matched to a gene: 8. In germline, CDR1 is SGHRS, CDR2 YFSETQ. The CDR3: CASSPRTGLDTEAFF. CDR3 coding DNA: TGCGCCAGCAGCCCCCGGACAGGGCTGGACACTGAAGCTTTCTTT.